The source of this T cell receptor beta chain is a study of response to subunit inactivated influenza vaccine. General observations from the study: Each seasonal influenza vaccination, the authors suggested, recruits few new T cells.

A few counts support this clonotype. Antigen: not known. TCRdb re-derived calls from the RT-PCR reads in MiXCR, one entry per CDR3 protein. The sample consists of 800,000 or so distinct CDR3 sequences, 21% of them appearing once. The V gene end was trimmed by 2 bases and the J gene end by 1 base; junction bases not matched to a gene: 4. The CDR3 length is 16 residues. The germline V gene has CDR1 SGHRS and CDR2 YFSETQ. This sample comprised PBMCs from blood, obtained more than 4 days after vaccination. This sequence joins TRBV5-1 and TRBJ2-3, with 10 nucleotides matching TRBD1. This TCR was sampled from a man over 45 who received an inactivated influenza vaccine. The CDR3 reads CASSFGQGGGTDTQYF. The CDR3 nucleotides read TGCGCCAGCAGCTTCGGACAGGGGGGCGGCACAGATACGCAGTATTTT.